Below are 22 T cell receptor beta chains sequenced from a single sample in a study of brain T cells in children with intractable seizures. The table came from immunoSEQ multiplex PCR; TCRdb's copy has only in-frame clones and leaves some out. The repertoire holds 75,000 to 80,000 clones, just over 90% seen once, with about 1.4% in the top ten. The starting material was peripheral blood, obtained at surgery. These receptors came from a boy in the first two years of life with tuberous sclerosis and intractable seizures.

For the CDR3, the DNA is TGTGCCAGCAGTTCAGTGGGAACAGGGGCCGCTTGGTTCTACAATGAGCAGTTCTTC. Translating it yields CASSSVGTGAAWFYNEQFF. The J gene is TRBJ2-1, the V gene TRBV27; TRBD1 aligns across 7 bases. This CDR3 is 19 amino acids long. The V gene's germline CDR1 is MNHEY and CDR2 SMNVEV (reference sequence). Trimming removed 4 bases from V and 3 bases from J; junction bases left unmatched: 18.

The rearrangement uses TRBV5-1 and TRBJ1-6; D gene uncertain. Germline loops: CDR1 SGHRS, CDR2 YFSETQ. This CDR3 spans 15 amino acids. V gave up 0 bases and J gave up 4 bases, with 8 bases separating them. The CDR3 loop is CASSLAGPYNSPLHF. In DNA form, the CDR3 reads TGCGCCAGCAGCTTGGCGGGTCCATATAATTCACCCCTCCACTTT.

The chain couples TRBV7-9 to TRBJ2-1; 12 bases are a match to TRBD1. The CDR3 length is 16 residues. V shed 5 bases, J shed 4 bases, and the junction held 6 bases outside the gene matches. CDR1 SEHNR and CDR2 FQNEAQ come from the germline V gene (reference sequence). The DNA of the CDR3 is TGTGCCAGCAGCCACCGGGACAGGGGGCTGTACAATGAGCAGTTCTTC. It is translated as CASSHRDRGLYNEQFF.

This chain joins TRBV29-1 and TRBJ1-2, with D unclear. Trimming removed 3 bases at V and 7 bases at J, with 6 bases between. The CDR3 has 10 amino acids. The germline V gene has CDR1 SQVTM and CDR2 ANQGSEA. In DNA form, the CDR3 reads TGCAGCGTTGAGTGGGGTGGCTACACCTTC. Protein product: CSVEWGGYTF.

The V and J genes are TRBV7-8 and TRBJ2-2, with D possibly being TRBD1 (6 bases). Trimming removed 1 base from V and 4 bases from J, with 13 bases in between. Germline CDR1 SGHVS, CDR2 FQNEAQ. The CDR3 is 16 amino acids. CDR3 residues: CASSLVGQASTGELFF. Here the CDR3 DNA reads TGTGCCAGCAGCTTAGTGGGACAAGCTAGCACCGGGGAGCTGTTTTTT. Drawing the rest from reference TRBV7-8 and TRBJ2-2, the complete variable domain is GAGVSQSPRYKVAKRGQDVALRCDPISGHVSLFWYQQALGQGPEFLTYFQNEAQLDKSGLPSDRFFAERPEGSVSTLKIQRTQQEDSAVYLCASSLVGQASTGELFFGEGSRLTVL.

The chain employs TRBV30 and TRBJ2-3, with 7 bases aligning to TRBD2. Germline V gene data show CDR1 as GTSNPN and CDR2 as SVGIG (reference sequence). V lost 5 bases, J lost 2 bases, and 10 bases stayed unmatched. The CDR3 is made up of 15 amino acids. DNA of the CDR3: TGTGCCTGGGGGGGAGGCGGGGGACCCACAGATACGCAGTATTTT. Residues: CAWGGGGGPTDTQYF.

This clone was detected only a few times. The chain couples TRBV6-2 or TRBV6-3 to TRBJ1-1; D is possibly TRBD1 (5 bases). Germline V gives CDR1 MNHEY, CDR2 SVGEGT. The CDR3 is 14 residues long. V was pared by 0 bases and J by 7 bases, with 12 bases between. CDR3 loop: CASSYSSGYGEAFF. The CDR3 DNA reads TGTGCCAGCAGTTACTCGTCAGGGTATGGTGAAGCTTTCTTT.

The CDR3 spells CASSSSAGTAYEQYF. The CDR3, as DNA: TGTGCCAGTAGTTCTTCAGCGGGTACTGCCTACGAGCAGTACTTC. The rearrangement uses TRBV19 and TRBJ2-7; a weak D match, TRBD2 (6 bases). Trimming cost V 5 bases and J 2 bases, with 16 bases left between them. The CDR3 covers 15 residues. CDR1 and CDR2 (germline): LNHDA, SQIVND (reference sequence).

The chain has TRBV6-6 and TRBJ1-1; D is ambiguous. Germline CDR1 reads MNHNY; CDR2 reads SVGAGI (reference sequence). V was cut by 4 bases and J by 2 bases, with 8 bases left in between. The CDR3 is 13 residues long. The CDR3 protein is CASSSRYNTEAFF. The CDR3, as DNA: TGTGCCAGCAGTTCACGGTATAACACTGAAGCTTTCTTT.

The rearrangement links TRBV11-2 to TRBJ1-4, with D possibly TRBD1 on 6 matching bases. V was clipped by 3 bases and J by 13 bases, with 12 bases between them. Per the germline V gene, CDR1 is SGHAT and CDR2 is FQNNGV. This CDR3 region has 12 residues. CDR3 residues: CASSFRGPSLFF. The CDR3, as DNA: TGTGCCAGCAGCTTCCGGGGGCCCTCACTGTTTTTT.

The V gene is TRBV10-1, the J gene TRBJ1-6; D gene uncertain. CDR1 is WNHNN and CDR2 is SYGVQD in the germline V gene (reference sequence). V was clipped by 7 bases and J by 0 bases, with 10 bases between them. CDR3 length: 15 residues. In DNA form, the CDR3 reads TGCGCCAGCACGGCCACTAGCTCCTATAATTCACCCCTCCACTTT. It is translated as CASTATSSYNSPLHF.

The CDR3 spells CASSQGLRQTLGEQYF. The CDR3 DNA sequence: TGCGCCAGCAGCCAAGGGTTGCGGCAGACCCTTGGGGAGCAGTACTTC. This chain connects TRBV4-1 to TRBJ2-7; D call uncertain. V was trimmed by 1 base and J by 7 bases, leaving 20 bases between them. Germline V gene lookup returns CDR1 MGHRA and CDR2 YSYEKL. The CDR3 consists of 16 residues.

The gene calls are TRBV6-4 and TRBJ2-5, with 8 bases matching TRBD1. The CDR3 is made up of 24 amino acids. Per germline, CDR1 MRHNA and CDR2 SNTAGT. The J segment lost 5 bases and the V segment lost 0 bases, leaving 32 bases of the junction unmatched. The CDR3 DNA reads TGTGCCAGCAGTGACTCGTGGGGACAGGCGATCCCCCGTGCGAGAGAACTAGCCAGGGAGACCCAGTACTTC. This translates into CASSDSWGQAIPRARELARETQYF.

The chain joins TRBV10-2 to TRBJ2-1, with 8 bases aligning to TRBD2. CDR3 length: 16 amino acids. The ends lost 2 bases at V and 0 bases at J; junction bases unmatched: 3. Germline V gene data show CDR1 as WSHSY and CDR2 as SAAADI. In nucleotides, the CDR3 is TGCGCCAGCAGTGAGCGGCGGGGGGTCTCCTACAATGAGCAGTTCTTC. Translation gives CASSERRGVSYNEQFF.

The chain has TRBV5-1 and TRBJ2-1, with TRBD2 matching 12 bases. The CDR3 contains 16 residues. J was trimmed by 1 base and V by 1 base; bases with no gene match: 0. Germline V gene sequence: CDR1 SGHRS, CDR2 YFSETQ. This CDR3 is CASSLTSGGSYNEQFF. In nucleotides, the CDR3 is TGCGCCAGCAGCTTGACTAGCGGGGGGTCCTACAATGAGCAGTTCTTC.

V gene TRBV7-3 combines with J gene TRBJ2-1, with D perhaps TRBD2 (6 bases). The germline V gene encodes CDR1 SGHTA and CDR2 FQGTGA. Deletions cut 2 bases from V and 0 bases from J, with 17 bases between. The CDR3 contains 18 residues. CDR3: CASSLRGLSTGSYNEQFF. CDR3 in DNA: TGTGCCAGCAGCTTACGGGGACTTTCAACGGGCTCCTACAATGAGCAGTTCTTC. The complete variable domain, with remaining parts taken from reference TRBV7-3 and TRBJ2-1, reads GAGVSQTPSNKVTEKGKYVELRCDPISGHTALYWYRQSLGQGPEFLIYFQGTGAADDSGLPNDRFFAVRPEGSVSTLKIQRTERGDSAVYLCASSLRGLSTGSYNEQFFGPGTRLTVL.

This CDR3 is CASSYSMRSGANVLTF. The CDR3 region has the DNA TGTGCCAGCAGTTACTCGATGCGCTCTGGGGCCAACGTCCTGACTTTC. The chain links TRBV6-5 to TRBJ2-6; D is ambiguous. Germline CDR1 and CDR2: MNHEY and SVGAGI. V was trimmed by 0 bases and J by 0 bases, leaving 6 bases between them. The CDR3 sequence is 16 residues long.

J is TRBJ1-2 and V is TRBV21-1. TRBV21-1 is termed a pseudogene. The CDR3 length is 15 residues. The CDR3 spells CASSNSNGSNYGYTF. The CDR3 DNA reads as TGTGCCAGCAGTAATTCAAACGGGAGTAACTATGGCTACACCTTC.

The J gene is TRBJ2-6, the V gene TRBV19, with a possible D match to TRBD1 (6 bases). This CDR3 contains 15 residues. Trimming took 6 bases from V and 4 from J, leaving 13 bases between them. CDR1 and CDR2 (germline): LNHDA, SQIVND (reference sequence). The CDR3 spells CASSGQSSGANVLTF. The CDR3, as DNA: TGTGCCAGTAGCGGACAGTCGTCAGGGGCCAACGTCCTGACTTTC.

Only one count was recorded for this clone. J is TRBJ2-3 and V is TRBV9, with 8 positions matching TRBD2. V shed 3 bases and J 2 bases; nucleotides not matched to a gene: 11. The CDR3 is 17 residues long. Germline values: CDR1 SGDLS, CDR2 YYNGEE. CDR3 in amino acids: CASSGLAGSRLTDTQYF. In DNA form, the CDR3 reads TGTGCCAGCAGCGGATTAGCGGGAAGTAGACTCACAGATACGCAGTATTTT.

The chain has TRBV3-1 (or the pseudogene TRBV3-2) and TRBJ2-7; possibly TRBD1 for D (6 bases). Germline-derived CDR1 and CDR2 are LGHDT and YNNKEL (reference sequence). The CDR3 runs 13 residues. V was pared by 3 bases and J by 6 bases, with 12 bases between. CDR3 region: CASSQNRVGEQYF. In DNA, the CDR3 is TGTGCCAGCAGCCAGAACAGGGTGGGCGAGCAGTACTTC.

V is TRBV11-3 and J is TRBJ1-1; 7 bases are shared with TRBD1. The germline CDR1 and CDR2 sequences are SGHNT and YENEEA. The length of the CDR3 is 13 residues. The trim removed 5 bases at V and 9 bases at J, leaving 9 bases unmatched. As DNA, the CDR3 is TGTGCCAGCAGCGAATTACGGACAGGACAAGCTTTCTTT. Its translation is CASSELRTGQAFF.